This T cell receptor beta chain is from a study of cytomegalovirus exposure and HLA in healthy donors. Whole-study results and caveats: The authors excluded some V segments, including TRBV6-2 and TRBV6-3, as indistinguishable.

Comments on this clone: What it recognizes is unknown.

The CDR3 is 15 residues long. Trimming at V came to 0 bases and at J to 5 bases, leaving 5 bases not matched to a gene. Germline CDR1 and CDR2: SGHRS and YFSETQ. Researchers ran the PCR with 60 Vbeta and 13 Jbeta primers. TCRdb's table, derived via immunoSEQ multiplex PCR, lists solely in-frame clones and lacks some. This table has 95,000 to 150,000 clones, around 72% appearing once. The sample taken for sequencing was PBMCs. The receptor comes from a middle-aged woman in good health and CMV-seropositive. The chain recombines TRBV5-1 with TRBJ1-1; TRBD1 aligns across 9 bases. This chain's CDR3 is CASSLAGTGRTEAFF. Written as DNA, the CDR3 is TGCGCCAGCAGCTTGGCGGGGACAGGGCGGACTGAAGCTTTCTTT.